This T cell receptor beta chain was found in a study of T cell responses to AZD1222 COVID-19 vaccine. About the study: The study pooled second doses at about 4 or about 12 weeks.

Points from the study as a whole: Targeting of unmutated variant regions was reportedly seen in nearly half of spike-specific TCRs. Spike-specific TCRs gained breadth and depth after people received two AZD1222 doses.

The CDR3 spans 13 residues. Germline loops: CDR1 SGHTA, CDR2 FQGNSA. The V and J ends lost 5 bases and 9 bases respectively, with 11 bases between them. This clone was counted once. What it binds is unknown. TCRdb's table, derived via immunoSEQ multiplex PCR, lists solely in-frame clones and lacks some. This sample has around 140,000 clones, with roughly nine tenths found just once. The source material was peripheral blood, sampled on day 0 of AZD1222 vaccination. The chain links TRBV7-2 to TRBJ1-6; tentatively, D is TRBD1 (6 bases). The TCR sequence derives from an adult in good health. In DNA form, the CDR3 reads TGTGCCAGCAGCAGTGAACAGGGTTCACCCCTCCACTTT. Its translation is CASSSEQGSPLHF.